Listed below are T cell receptor beta chains from one sample, sequenced in a study of technical replicates of blood from a handful of donors. Sequencing was performed with immunoSEQ multiplex PCR; in TCRdb, only in-frame clones are kept and a portion is missing. The sample consists of 60,000 to 80,000 clones, approximately 86% of them appearing once. The specimen sequenced was PBMCs. These receptors all come from a human donor in good health. Some clones in this sample may be carry-over from other donors' samples. Each CDR3 is given with its conserved first and last residue. A D gene is named only where the DNA matches it firmly. Clone size, where shown, is once, few, many, or a class for clones that have expanded.

DNA: TGTGCCAGCAGTTTATCTACGACAGGTACCTACGAGCAGTACTTC
CDR3: CASSLSTTGTYEQYF
size: NA
V: TRBV27
J: TRBJ2-7
D: NA

DNA: TGTGCCAGCAGCGGCGATCAGGGGTATGGCTACACCTTC
CDR3: CASSGDQGYGYTF
size: NA
V: TRBV5-4
J: TRBJ1-2
D: NA

DNA: TGCGCCAGCAGCTCCCTAGCGGGAGGCCGTAATGAGCAGTTCTTC
CDR3: CASSSLAGGRNEQFF
size: NA
V: TRBV4-1
J: TRBJ2-1
D: TRBD2

DNA: TGTGCCAGCAGTGAACTAGCGGGAACGTACAATGAGCAGTTCTTC
CDR3: CASSELAGTYNEQFF
size: NA
V: TRBV6-1
J: TRBJ2-1
D: TRBD2

DNA: TGTGCCAGCAGCCGGACAGGGTGGGACTATGGCTACACCTTC
CDR3: CASSRTGWDYGYTF
size: NA
V: TRBV5-6
J: TRBJ1-2
D: TRBD1

DNA: TGCGCCAGCAGCTCCAAGAAGACAGGGGGAGAGTCCGGGGAGCTGTTTTTT
CDR3: CASSSKKTGGESGELFF
size: NA
V: TRBV5-1
J: TRBJ2-2
D: TRBD1

DNA: TGTGCCAGCAGCTCCGGTGGCGGGAGAGAAGGCACAGATACGCAGTATTTT
CDR3: CASSSGGGREGTDTQYF
size: NA
V: TRBV7-3
J: TRBJ2-3
D: TRBD2

DNA: TGTGCCAGCAGTAGACGGAGTAATGAAAAACTGTTTTTT
CDR3: CASSRRSNEKLFF
size: few
V: TRBV11-3
J: TRBJ1-4
D: NA

DNA: TGTGCCAGCAGTTCCGGGACAGGGGTCGAAAAACTGTTTTTT
CDR3: CASSSGTGVEKLFF
size: NA
V: TRBV2
J: TRBJ1-4
D: TRBD1

DNA: TGTGCCAGTAGCTATCTTCCCCCCGGGACAGGTCCCACAGATACGCAGTATTTT
CDR3: CASSYLPPGTGPTDTQYF
size: NA
V: TRBV19
J: TRBJ2-3
D: TRBD1

DNA: TGTGCCAGCAGCTTGGGGGACAGCTATGGCTACACCTTC
CDR3: CASSLGDSYGYTF
size: NA
V: TRBV5-4
J: TRBJ1-2
D: TRBD1

DNA: TGTGCCAGCAGCCTGACGACTAGAAGTTACGAGCAGTACTTC
CDR3: CASSLTTRSYEQYF
size: NA
V: TRBV6-6
J: TRBJ2-7
D: NA

DNA: TGTGCCAGCAGCTTAGGACTAGCGCAAGCCTACGAGCAGTACTTC
CDR3: CASSLGLAQAYEQYF
size: NA
V: TRBV7-2
J: TRBJ2-7
D: TRBD2

DNA: TGTGCCACGGGAATGGACAGGGGGCTAGCTGAAGCTTTCTTT
CDR3: CATGMDRGLAEAFF
size: NA
V: TRBV19
J: TRBJ1-1
D: TRBD1

DNA: TGCAGTGCTAGGGTGCGGGAAAAACTGTTTTTT
CDR3: CSARVREKLFF
size: NA
V: TRBV20-1
J: TRBJ1-4
D: NA

DNA: TGTGCCAGCAGCGGGCAGGGGCGGAGTGAGCAGTTCTTC
CDR3: CASSGQGRSEQFF
size: NA
V: TRBV5-6
J: TRBJ2-1
D: NA

DNA: TGTGCCAGCAGCTTGAGAGGGGGCCCCTACGAGCAGTACTTC
CDR3: CASSLRGGPYEQYF
size: NA
V: TRBV5-4
J: TRBJ2-7
D: TRBD1

DNA: TGTGCCAGCAGTTCCGGACAGGGGGCTCGGGGCTACACCTTC
CDR3: CASSSGQGARGYTF
size: once
V: TRBV6-4
J: TRBJ1-2
D: TRBD1

DNA: TGTGCCAGCAGTGAGACAGGGGGCGATTCGGGAATAGCCAAAAACATTCAGTACTTC
CDR3: CASSETGGDSGIAKNIQYF
size: NA
V: TRBV6-1
J: TRBJ2-4
D: TRBD1

DNA: TGTGCCAGCAGTGGACTGGCCCGGGACGAGCAGTACTTC
CDR3: CASSGLARDEQYF
size: NA
V: TRBV6-6
J: TRBJ2-7
D: NA

DNA: TGTGCCAGCAGTGATCGGACAGGGGGCCTAATAGATGGCTACACCTTC
CDR3: CASSDRTGGLIDGYTF
size: NA
V: TRBV6-1
J: TRBJ1-2
D: TRBD1

DNA: TGCGCCAGCAGTCCCGGGACAGCGACCCTCTATGGCTACACCTTC
CDR3: CASSPGTATLYGYTF
size: once
V: TRBV5-1
J: TRBJ1-2
D: TRBD1

DNA: TGTGCCAGTAGTATCCTTGAGGGGACAGGGGTGAACACTGAAGCTTTCTTT
CDR3: CASSILEGTGVNTEAFF
size: NA
V: TRBV19
J: TRBJ1-1
D: TRBD1

DNA: TGTGCCAGCAGCTTGGATTTTTCGGGGGGGTACGACGAGCAGTACTTC
CDR3: CASSLDFSGGYDEQYF
size: NA
V: TRBV5-4
J: TRBJ2-7
D: TRBD2

DNA: TGTGCCAGCAGCCCACAGGGGTCCGGGGCCAACGTCCTGACTTTC
CDR3: CASSPQGSGANVLTF
size: NA
V: TRBV7-3
J: TRBJ2-6
D: TRBD1

DNA: TGTGCCAGCAGGATAGCGGGCCCAACCTACAATGAGCAGTTCTTC
CDR3: CASRIAGPTYNEQFF
size: NA
V: TRBV27
J: TRBJ2-1
D: TRBD2

DNA: TGCGCCAGCAGCCCACAGGGAAACGAGCAGTACTTC
CDR3: CASSPQGNEQYF
size: NA
V: TRBV5-1
J: TRBJ2-7
D: NA

DNA: TGTGCCAGCAGTATAAACTACGAGCAGTACTTC
CDR3: CASSINYEQYF
size: NA
V: TRBV11-2
J: TRBJ2-7
D: NA

DNA: TGCGCCAGCAGCCACCGACAGGGGTCCACCGGGGAGCTGTTTTTT
CDR3: CASSHRQGSTGELFF
size: NA
V: TRBV4-1
J: TRBJ2-2
D: TRBD1

DNA: TGTGCCAGCAGCGAGCCACAGGGGACAGGACAAGAGACCCAGTACTTC
CDR3: CASSEPQGTGQETQYF
size: NA
V: TRBV5-8
J: TRBJ2-5
D: TRBD1